Presented here are 17 T cell receptor beta chains from one specimen sequenced in a study of T cells expressing NK-cell markers (dated by TCRdb to 2020 to 2022). The library was prepared using 5' RACE. Sequencing used an Illumina HiSeq 2000. TCRdb reanalyzed the reads, keeping one entry per CDR3 protein sequence and omitting DNA. The table kept for this sample lists about 460,000 distinct CDR3 sequences. The ten top clones hold approximately 1.5% of the sample. Sequencing used blood T cells: a sorted CD56 or NKG2C T cell subset, CD4+ or CD8+ T cells, or bulk PBMC T cells (not recorded which). The receptors derive from a woman aged 45-59 years in good health. Donor details come from another sample of the same person, matched by shared clones.

V is TRBV6-5 and J is TRBJ1-1; the TCRdb call, TRBD1, lacks DNA for checking. This CDR3 comprises 16 residues. Germline V gene data show CDR1 as MNHEY and CDR2 as SVGAGI. CDR3 protein: CASSFRDRGWDTEAFF.

V is TRBV7-9 and J is TRBJ1-1. This CDR3 is built from 13 residues. Germline V gene data show CDR1 as SEHNR and CDR2 as FQNEAQ (reference sequence). The CDR3 spells CASSFLVNTEAFF.

The chain is built from TRBV18 and TRBJ2-3; as DNA is missing, the TRBD1 call by TCRdb cannot be tested. CDR1 is KGHSH, CDR2 LQKENI, per germline. The length of the CDR3 is 15 residues. The CDR3 here is CASSPGAGLTDTQYF. The full variable domain, completed using reference TRBV18 and TRBJ2-3, is NAGVMQNPRHLVRRRGQEARLRCSPMKGHSHVYWYRQLPEEGLKFMVYLQKENIIDESGMPKERFSAEFPKEGPSILRIQQVVRGDSAAYFCASSPGAGLTDTQYFGPGTRLTVL.

J is TRBJ2-1 and V is TRBV29-1; with no DNA, the TCRdb D assignment of TRBD2 cannot be verified. The CDR3 extends over 16 amino acids. Germline V lookup: CDR1 SQVTM, CDR2 ANQGSEA. This CDR3 is CSVNAGTSGSYNEQFF.

V and J are TRBV6-2 or TRBV6-3 and TRBJ2-3; there is no DNA to check the TCRdb D call of TRBD1. Germline V lookup: CDR1 MNHEY, CDR2 SVGEGT. The CDR3 has 14 amino acids. Here the CDR3 reads CASWGTHPLYTQYF.

This sequence joins TRBV11-2 and TRBJ2-2. The CDR3 is 14 residues long. Germline assignment: CDR1 SGHAT and CDR2 FQNNGV. CDR3 in amino acids: CASRSLEGTGELFF.

The CDR3 region is CASSRPGLAGALTQYF. The rearrangement links TRBV12-3 or TRBV12-4 to TRBJ2-3; the D gene TCRdb calls, TRBD2, cannot be checked with no DNA. This CDR3 has 16 residues.

CDR3 region: CASSQTELSYEQYF. This rearrangement joins TRBV6-5 to TRBJ2-7. CDR1 MNHEY and CDR2 SVGAGI come from the germline V gene. The CDR3 covers 14 residues.

The rearrangement uses TRBV27 and TRBJ2-7; as DNA is missing, the TRBD2 call by TCRdb cannot be tested. The CDR3 runs 14 residues. Germline lookup yields CDR1 MNHEY and CDR2 SMNVEV (reference sequence). This CDR3 reads CASSLRGRDYEQYF.

The V gene is TRBV6-5, the J gene TRBJ2-3; TCRdb names TRBD2, which stays unverified in the absence of DNA. The CDR3 has 15 amino acids. Germline V lookup: CDR1 MNHEY, CDR2 SVGAGI. CDR3 sequence reads: CASSYSGEGTHRAYF.

V and J are TRBV20-1 and TRBJ2-1; TCRdb selects TRBD2, and the lack of DNA leaves this call unchecked. CDR1 is DFQATT, CDR2 SNEGSKA, per germline (reference sequence). This CDR3 has 14 amino acids. This CDR3 reads CSARGSGTYNEQFF.

The chain has TRBV3-1 and TRBJ2-5. There are 17 residues in the CDR3. The germline gives CDR1 LGHDT, CDR2 YNNKEL (reference sequence). CDR3 amino acids: CASSQEGMRSGWETQYF.

This chain's CDR3 is CASGPTAWLGYTF. V gene TRBV12-3 or TRBV12-4 combines with J gene TRBJ1-2; absent DNA, TCRdb's TRBD1 call cannot be checked. The CDR3 is 13 residues long.

The chain is built from TRBV7-2 and TRBJ2-7; TCRdb picks TRBD2, but there is no DNA to check that call. This CDR3 region has 16 residues. CDR1 is SGHTA, CDR2 FQGNSA, per germline. Here the CDR3 reads CASSPGGYGRVDEQYF.

The chain has TRBV7-3 and TRBJ2-3; no DNA is available, so the TRBD2 call from TCRdb remains unchecked. Germline V gives CDR1 SGHTA, CDR2 FQGTGA. The CDR3 loop spans 16 amino acids. This chain's CDR3 is CASSLTVGGPPDTQYF.

This chain joins TRBV7-8 and TRBJ2-1; the D gene TCRdb calls, TRBD2, cannot be checked with no DNA. The CDR3 totals 18 residues. Germline V gene sequence: CDR1 SGHVS, CDR2 FQNEAQ. The CDR3 here is CASSLGRLAGKTYNEQFF.

The chain has TRBV27 and TRBJ2-1. In germline, CDR1 is MNHEY, CDR2 SMNVEV (reference sequence). The CDR3 length is 17 residues. CDR3 in amino acids: CASSLLGSGRTYNEQFF.